These T cell receptor beta chains were read from a single sample in a study of monozygotic twins with inflammatory bowel disease. Reprocessing the 5' RACE reads, TCRdb reports a single entry for every CDR3 protein and omits DNA. This table holds approximately 380,000 distinct CDR3 sequences. The sample consisted of blood. These receptors all stem from a human donor with ulcerative colitis or Crohn's disease, or a healthy co-twin of an affected twin (not recorded which). CDR3s include the opening cysteine and the closing phenylalanine or tryptophan. Each record gives: J gene, V gene, CDR3 protein.

j_call: TRBJ2-7; v_call: TRBV6-2/TRBV6-3; cdr3_aa: CASSSTRDSILGTDHYEQYF
j_call: TRBJ1-4; v_call: TRBV18; cdr3_aa: CASSPLPRDNEKLFF
j_call: TRBJ2-1; v_call: TRBV9; cdr3_aa: CASSFDGYNEQFF
j_call: TRBJ2-7; v_call: TRBV30; cdr3_aa: CAWTLGVREYEQYF
j_call: TRBJ2-1; v_call: TRBV7-9; cdr3_aa: CASSLGPPDRTRDEQFF
j_call: TRBJ2-2; v_call: TRBV4-3; cdr3_aa: CASSHKRTGDLTGELFF
j_call: TRBJ2-7; v_call: TRBV4-2; cdr3_aa: CASSLRSEDFEQYF
j_call: TRBJ2-1; v_call: TRBV20-1; cdr3_aa: CSASRQGWYNEQFF
j_call: TRBJ2-3; v_call: TRBV24-1; cdr3_aa: CATSDFGSNTDTQYF
j_call: TRBJ2-1; v_call: TRBV9; cdr3_aa: CASSPPPWVDEQFF
j_call: TRBJ2-3; v_call: TRBV7-9; cdr3_aa: CASSLTGGYDTQYF
j_call: TRBJ1-1; v_call: TRBV19; cdr3_aa: CASKARGAEAFF
j_call: TRBJ2-5; v_call: TRBV5-1; cdr3_aa: CASSLGAGRQETQYF
j_call: TRBJ2-1; v_call: TRBV4-3; cdr3_aa: CASSQADRKSYNEQFF
j_call: TRBJ2-7; v_call: TRBV12-3/TRBV12-4; cdr3_aa: CASSRLGQGLRYEQYF
j_call: TRBJ2-1; v_call: TRBV6-5; cdr3_aa: CASSLRDNEQFF
j_call: TRBJ2-7; v_call: TRBV9; cdr3_aa: CASSVGWTYEQYF
j_call: TRBJ1-5; v_call: TRBV3-1; cdr3_aa: CASSQGTYYQPQHF